Sequencing of this TCR beta chain was carried out in a study of control samples from healthy donors and cancer patients. Libraries were prepared by immunoSEQ multiplex PCR; TCRdb keeps only in-frame clonotypes and omits some of them. The data show around 100,000 clones, with roughly 87% seen just once and 15% to 20% held by the top ten. This TCR was sampled from a woman aged 50 to 60 in good health. Sequences were obtained from blood.

CDR3 bases: TGTGCCAGCAGCTTAGAACAGAGTAATATAGGGCAGTTCTTC. The encoded protein is CASSLEQSNIGQFF. The V gene is TRBV11-1, the J gene TRBJ2-1; no clear D gene. CDR1 is SGHAT, CDR2 FQDESV, per germline (reference sequence). Trimming took 1 base from V and 12 from J, leaving 16 bases between them. The CDR3 length is 14 residues.